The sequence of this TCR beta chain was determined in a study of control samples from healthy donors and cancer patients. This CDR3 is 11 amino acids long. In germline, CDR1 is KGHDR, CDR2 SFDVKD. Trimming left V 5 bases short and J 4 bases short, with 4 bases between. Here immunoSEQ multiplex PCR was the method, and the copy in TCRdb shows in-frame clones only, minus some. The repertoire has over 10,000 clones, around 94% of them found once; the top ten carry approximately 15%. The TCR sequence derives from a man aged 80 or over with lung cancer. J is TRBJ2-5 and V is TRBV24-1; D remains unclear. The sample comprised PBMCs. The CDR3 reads CATSASETQYF. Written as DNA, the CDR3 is TGTGCCACCAGTGCGTCAGAGACCCAGTACTTC.